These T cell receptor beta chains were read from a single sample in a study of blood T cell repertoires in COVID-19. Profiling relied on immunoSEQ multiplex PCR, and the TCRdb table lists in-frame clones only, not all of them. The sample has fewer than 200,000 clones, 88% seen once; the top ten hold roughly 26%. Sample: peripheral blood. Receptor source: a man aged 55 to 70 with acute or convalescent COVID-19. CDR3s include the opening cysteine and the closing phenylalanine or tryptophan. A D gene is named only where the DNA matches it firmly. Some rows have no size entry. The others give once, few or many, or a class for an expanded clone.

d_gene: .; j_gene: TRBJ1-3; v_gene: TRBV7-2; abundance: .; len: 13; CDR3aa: CASSSGSGNTIYF; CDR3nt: TGTGCCAGCAGCTCAGGCTCTGGAAACACCATATATTTT
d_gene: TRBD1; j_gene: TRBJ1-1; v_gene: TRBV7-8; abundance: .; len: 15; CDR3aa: CASSRGGYRNTEAFF; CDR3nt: TGTGCCAGCAGCCGAGGGGGCTACAGGAACACTGAAGCTTTCTTT
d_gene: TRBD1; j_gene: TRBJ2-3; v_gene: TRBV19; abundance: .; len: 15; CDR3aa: CASSLLGQGTDTQYF; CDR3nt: TGTGCCAGTAGTCTCTTAGGACAGGGCACAGATACGCAGTATTTT
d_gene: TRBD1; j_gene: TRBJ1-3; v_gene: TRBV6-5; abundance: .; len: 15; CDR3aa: CASSSDRGFGNTIYF; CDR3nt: TGTGCCAGCAGCTCGGACAGGGGGTTCGGAAACACCATATATTTT
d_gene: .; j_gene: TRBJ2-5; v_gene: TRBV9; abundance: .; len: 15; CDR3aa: CASSTAVGSQETQYF; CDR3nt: TGTGCCAGCAGCACGGCTGTGGGGAGCCAAGAGACCCAGTACTTC
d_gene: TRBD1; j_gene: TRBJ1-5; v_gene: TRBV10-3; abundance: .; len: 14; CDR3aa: CAISPGTANQPQHF; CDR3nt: TGTGCCATCAGCCCTGGGACAGCAAATCAGCCCCAGCATTTT
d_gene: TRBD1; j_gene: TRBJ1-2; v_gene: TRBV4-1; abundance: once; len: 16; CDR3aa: CASSQATGGSYYGYTF; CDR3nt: TGCGCCAGCAGCCAGGCCACAGGGGGCTCCTACTATGGCTACACCTTC
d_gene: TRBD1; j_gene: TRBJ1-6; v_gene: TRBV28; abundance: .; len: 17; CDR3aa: CASSPLTGTGDNSPLHF; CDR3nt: TGTGCCAGCAGTCCCTTGACCGGGACAGGGGACAATTCACCCCTCCACTTT
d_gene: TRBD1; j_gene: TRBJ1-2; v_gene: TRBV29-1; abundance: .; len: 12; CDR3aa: CSVDRAGYGYTF; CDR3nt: TGCAGCGTCGACAGGGCCGGCTATGGCTACACCTTC
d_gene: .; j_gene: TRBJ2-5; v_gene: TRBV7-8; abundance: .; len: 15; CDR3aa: CASSLRSRRGETQYF; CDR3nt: TGTGCCAGCAGCTTAAGGTCACGCCGGGGGGAGACCCAGTACTTC
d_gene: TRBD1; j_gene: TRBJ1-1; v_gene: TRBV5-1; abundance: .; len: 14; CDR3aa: CASSSTTGGSEAFF; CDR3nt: TGCGCCAGCAGCTCGACGACAGGGGGCAGTGAAGCTTTCTTT
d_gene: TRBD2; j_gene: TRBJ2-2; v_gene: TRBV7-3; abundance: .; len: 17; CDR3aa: CASSVRAGGINTGELFF; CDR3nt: TGTGCCAGCAGCGTCAGAGCGGGGGGCATTAACACCGGGGAGCTGTTTTTT
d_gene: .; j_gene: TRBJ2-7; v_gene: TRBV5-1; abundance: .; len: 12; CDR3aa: CASSAGRYEQYF; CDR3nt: TGCGCCAGCAGCGCAGGCAGGTACGAGCAGTACTTC
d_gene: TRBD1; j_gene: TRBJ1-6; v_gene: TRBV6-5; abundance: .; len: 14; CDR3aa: CASKLTGGNSPLHF; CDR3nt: TGTGCCAGCAAGCTTACAGGGGGTAATTCACCCCTCCACTTT
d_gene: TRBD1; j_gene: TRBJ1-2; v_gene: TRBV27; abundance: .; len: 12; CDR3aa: CASGQGLYGYTF; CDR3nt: TGTGCCAGTGGACAGGGTCTCTATGGCTACACCTTC
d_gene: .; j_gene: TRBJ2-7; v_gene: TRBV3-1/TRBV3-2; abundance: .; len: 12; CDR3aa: CASSQDSSEQYF; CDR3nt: TGTGCCAGCAGCCAAGATTCGAGTGAGCAGTACTTC
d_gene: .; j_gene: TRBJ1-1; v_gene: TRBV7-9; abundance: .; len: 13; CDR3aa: CASSATGILEAFF; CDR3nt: TGTGCCAGCAGCGCCACAGGGATCCTTGAAGCTTTCTTT
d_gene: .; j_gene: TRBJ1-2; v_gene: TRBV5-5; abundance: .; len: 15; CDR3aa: CASSLQDSTLRGYTF; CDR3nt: TGTGCCAGCAGCTTACAGGACAGCACGTTGCGGGGCTACACCTTC
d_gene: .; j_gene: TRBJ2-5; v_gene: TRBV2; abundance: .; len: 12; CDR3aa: CASRLRQETQYF; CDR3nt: TGTGCCAGCAGGTTGAGGCAAGAGACCCAGTACTTC
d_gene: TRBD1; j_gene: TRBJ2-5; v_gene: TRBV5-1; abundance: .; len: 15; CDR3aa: CASSYGTGTQETQYF; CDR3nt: TGCGCCAGCAGCTACGGGACAGGGACCCAAGAGACCCAGTACTTC
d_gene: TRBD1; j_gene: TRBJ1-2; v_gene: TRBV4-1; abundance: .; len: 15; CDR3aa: CASSQATGNLYGYTF; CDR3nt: TGCGCCAGCAGCCAAGCGACAGGGAACCTCTATGGCTACACCTTC
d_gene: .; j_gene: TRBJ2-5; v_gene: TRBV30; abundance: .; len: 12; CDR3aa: CAWRGAGETQYF; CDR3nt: TGTGCCTGGAGGGGCGCTGGGGAGACCCAGTACTTC
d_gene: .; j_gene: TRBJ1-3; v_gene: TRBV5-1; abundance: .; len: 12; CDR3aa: CASSLRGNTIYF; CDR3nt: TGCGCCAGCAGCTTGCGTGGAAACACCATATATTTT
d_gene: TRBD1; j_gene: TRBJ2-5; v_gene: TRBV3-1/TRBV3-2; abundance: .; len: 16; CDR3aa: CASSQGPGTGKETQYF; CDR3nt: TGTGCCAGCAGCCAAGGGCCCGGGACAGGGAAAGAGACCCAGTACTTC
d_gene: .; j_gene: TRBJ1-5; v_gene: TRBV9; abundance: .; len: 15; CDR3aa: CASSAQGRSNQPQHF; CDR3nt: TGTGCCAGCAGCGCCCAGGGCAGGAGCAATCAGCCCCAGCATTTT
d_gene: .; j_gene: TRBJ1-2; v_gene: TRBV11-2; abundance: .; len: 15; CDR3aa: CASSPPGYPNYGYTF; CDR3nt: TGTGCCAGCAGCCCTCCAGGCTACCCTAACTATGGCTACACCTTC
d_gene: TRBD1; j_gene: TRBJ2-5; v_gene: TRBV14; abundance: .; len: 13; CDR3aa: CASSGQGLETQYF; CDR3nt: TGTGCCAGCTCGGGACAGGGCTTGGAGACCCAGTACTTC
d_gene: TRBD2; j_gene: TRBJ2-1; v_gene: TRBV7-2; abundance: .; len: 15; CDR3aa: CASSFRGEGYNEQFF; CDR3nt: TGTGCCAGCAGCTTTCGGGGGGAGGGTTACAATGAGCAGTTCTTC
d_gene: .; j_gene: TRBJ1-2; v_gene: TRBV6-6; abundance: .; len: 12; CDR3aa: CASSSADYGYTF; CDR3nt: TGTGCCAGCAGTTCCGCAGACTATGGCTACACCTTC
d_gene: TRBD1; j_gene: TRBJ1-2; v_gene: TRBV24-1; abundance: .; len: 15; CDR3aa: CATSDSGQGNYGYTF; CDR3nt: TGTGCCACCAGTGATTCAGGACAGGGGAACTATGGCTACACCTTC
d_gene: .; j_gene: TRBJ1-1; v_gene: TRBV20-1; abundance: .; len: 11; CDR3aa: CSASRNTEAFF; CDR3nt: TGCAGTGCTAGCAGGAACACTGAAGCTTTCTTT
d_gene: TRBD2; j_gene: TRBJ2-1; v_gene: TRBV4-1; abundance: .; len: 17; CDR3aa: CASSQVSGGPFYNEQFF; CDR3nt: TGCGCCAGCAGCCAAGTTAGCGGGGGGCCTTTTTACAATGAGCAGTTCTTC
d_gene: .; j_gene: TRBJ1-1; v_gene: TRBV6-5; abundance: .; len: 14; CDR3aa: CASRATGWNTEAFF; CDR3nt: TGTGCCAGCAGGGCTACAGGGTGGAACACTGAAGCTTTCTTT
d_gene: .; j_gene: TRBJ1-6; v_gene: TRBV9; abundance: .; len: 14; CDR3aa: CASSGPGQQSPLHF; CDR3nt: TGTGCCAGCAGCGGTCCGGGACAACAATCACCCCTCCACTTT
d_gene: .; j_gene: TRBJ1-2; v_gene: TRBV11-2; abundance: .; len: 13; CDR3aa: CASSFPKAAGYTF; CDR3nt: TGTGCCAGCAGCTTTCCCAAGGCGGCAGGCTACACCTTC
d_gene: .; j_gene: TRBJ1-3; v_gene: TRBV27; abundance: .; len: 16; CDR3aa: CASSRTTGNSGNTIYF; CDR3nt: TGTGCCAGCAGTAGAACGACGGGTAACTCTGGAAACACCATATATTTT
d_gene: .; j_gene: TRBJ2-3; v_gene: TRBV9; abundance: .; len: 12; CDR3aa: CASSAFTDTQYF; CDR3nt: TGTGCCAGCAGCGCCTTCACAGATACGCAGTATTTT
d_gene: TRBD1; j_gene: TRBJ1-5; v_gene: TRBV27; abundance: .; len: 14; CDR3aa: CASSFQGGNQPQHF; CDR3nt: TGTGCCAGCAGTTTTCAGGGGGGCAATCAGCCCCAGCATTTT
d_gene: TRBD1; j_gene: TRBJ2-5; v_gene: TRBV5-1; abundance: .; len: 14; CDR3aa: CASSFPGGAETQYF; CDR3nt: TGCGCCAGCAGCTTCCCAGGGGGCGCTGAGACCCAGTACTTC
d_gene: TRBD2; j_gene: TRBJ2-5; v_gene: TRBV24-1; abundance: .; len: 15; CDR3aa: CATSDGLAGQETQYF; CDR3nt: TGTGCCACCAGTGATGGACTAGCGGGCCAAGAGACCCAGTACTTC
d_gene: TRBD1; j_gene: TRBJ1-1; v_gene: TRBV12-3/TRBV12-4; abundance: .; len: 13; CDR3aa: CASSPRQGAEAFF; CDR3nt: TGTGCCAGCAGTCCACGACAGGGAGCTGAAGCTTTCTTT
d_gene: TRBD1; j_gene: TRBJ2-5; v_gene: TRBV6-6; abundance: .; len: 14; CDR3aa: CASSYSDRGETQYF; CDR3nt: TGTGCCAGCAGTTACTCGGACAGGGGCGAGACCCAGTACTTC
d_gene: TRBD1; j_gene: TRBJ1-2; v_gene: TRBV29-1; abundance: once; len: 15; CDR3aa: CSVEPRAGGNYGYTF; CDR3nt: TGCAGCGTTGAGCCCCGGGCAGGGGGTAACTATGGCTACACCTTC
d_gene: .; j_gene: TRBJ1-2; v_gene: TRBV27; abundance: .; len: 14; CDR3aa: CASRPGQLAYGYTF; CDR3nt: TGTGCCAGCAGACCTGGACAGCTAGCCTATGGCTACACCTTC
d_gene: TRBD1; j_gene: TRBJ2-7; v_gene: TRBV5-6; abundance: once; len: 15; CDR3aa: CASSSLQGGNYEQYF; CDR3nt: TGTGCCAGCAGCTCCCTACAGGGGGGTAACTACGAGCAGTACTTC
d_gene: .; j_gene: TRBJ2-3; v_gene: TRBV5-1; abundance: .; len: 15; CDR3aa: CASSFNTGFTDTQYF; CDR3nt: TGCGCCAGCAGCTTTAATACAGGGTTCACAGATACGCAGTATTTT
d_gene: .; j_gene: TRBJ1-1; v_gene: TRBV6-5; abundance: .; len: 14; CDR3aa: CASRFTPTGTEAFF; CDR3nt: TGTGCCAGCAGATTTACTCCAACGGGCACTGAAGCTTTCTTT
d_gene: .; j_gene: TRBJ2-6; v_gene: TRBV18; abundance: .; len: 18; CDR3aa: CASSPLSGGSSGANVLTF; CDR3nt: TGTGCCAGCTCACCATTATCGGGGGGCAGCTCTGGGGCCAACGTCCTGACTTTC
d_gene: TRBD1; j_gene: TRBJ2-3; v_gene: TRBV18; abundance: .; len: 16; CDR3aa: CASSLTGGASTDTQYF; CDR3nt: TGTGCCAGCTCGCTTACAGGGGGCGCAAGCACAGATACGCAGTATTTT
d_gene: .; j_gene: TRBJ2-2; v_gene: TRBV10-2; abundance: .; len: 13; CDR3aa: CASSRGQTGELFF; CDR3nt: TGCGCCAGCAGCCGTGGACAGACCGGGGAGCTGTTTTTT
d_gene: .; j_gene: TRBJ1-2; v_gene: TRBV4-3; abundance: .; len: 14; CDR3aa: CASSPTGFAYGYTF; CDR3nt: TGCGCCAGCAGTCCCACAGGGTTCGCCTATGGCTACACCTTC
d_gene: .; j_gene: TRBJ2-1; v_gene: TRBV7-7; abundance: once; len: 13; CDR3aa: CASSSSLQGAQFF; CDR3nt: TGTGCCAGCAGCTCGAGCCTCCAGGGTGCACAGTTCTTC
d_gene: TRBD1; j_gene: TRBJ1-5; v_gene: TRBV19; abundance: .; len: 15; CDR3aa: CASSIQGQANQPQHF; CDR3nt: TGTGCCAGTAGTATTCAGGGACAGGCCAATCAGCCCCAGCATTTT
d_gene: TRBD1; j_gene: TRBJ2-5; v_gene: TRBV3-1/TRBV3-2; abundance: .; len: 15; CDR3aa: CASMHRDRGQETQYF; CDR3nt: TGTGCCAGCATGCACCGGGACAGGGGGCAAGAGACCCAGTACTTC
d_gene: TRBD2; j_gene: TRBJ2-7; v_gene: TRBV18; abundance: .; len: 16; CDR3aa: CASSQPGLAGGNEQYF; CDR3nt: TGTGCCAGCTCACAACCGGGACTAGCGGGAGGCAACGAGCAGTACTTC
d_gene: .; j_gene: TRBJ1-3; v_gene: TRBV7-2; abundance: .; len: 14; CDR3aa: CASSLTSSGNTIYF; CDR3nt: TGTGCCAGCAGCCTCACCAGCTCTGGAAACACCATATATTTT